This T cell receptor beta chain was observed in a study of human T cells and chemical hapten exposure. This CDR3 region has 16 residues. Germline V CDR1 and CDR2: MDHEN, SYDVKM. V was clipped by 3 bases and J by 0 bases, with 9 bases between them. This clonotype was picked up a small number of times. The time point was: patch test 3, about 24 weeks after DPC sensitization. Treatment indicated: therapeutic diphenylcyclopropenone sensitization with weekly scalp DPC. One entry per CDR3 protein results from TCRdb running MiXCR on the RACE reads. The table has over 55,000 distinct CDR3 sequences, roughly 12% seen once; the top ten hold 2.4%.

The genes are TRBV28 and TRBJ1-6; D gene ambiguous. The specimen was whole blood, collected in connection with sensitization to the hapten diphenylcyclopropenone (DPC). This TCR derives from a man aged 25 to 40 with alopecia areata. Some clones in this sample may be carry-over from other donors' samples. CDR3 DNA: TGTGCCAGCAGTTTGTATGGGAGCTCCTATAATTCACCCCTCCACTTT. Amino acids: CASSLYGSSYNSPLHF.